The rows below give T cell receptor beta chains drawn from one sample of a study of blood T cell repertoires in COVID-19. The assay was immunoSEQ multiplex PCR, and TCRdb's table has in-frame clones only and misses some. In the table there are about 49,000 clones, roughly 88% of which are singletons. The specimen sequenced was peripheral blood. The source is a human donor in a cohort sampled during active COVID-19. Both conserved end residues are part of each CDR3.

CASSSLRQVGNQPQHF TRBJ1-5 TRBV6-2/TRBV6-3
CASSPGSPRTDTQYF TRBJ2-3 TRBV5-1
CASSPGLISGANVLTF TRBJ2-6 TRBV5-1
CASSLNRGTAEKLFF TRBJ1-4 TRBV4-3
CASSLGYRAEIYNEQFF TRBJ2-1 TRBV27
CASSRRSGGLTGRGEQFF TRBJ2-1 TRBV3-1/TRBV3-2
CASSDTGSGYTF TRBJ1-2 TRBV28
CASSLEARATEAFF TRBJ1-1 TRBV5-1
CASSLGLATNEKLFF TRBJ1-4 TRBV5-1
CASSRGRTAKNIQYF TRBJ2-4 TRBV6-5
CASSWGDRGVNTEAFF TRBJ1-1 TRBV5-5
CASSLLPPVGAQGYTF TRBJ1-2 TRBV27
CASSVQTVSGTEAFF TRBJ1-1 TRBV2
CASSHLAEATDTQYF TRBJ2-3 TRBV3-1/TRBV3-2
CASRSGSLMYEQYF TRBJ2-7 TRBV27
CASSLEGTYNYGYTF TRBJ1-2 TRBV28
CASSHREPYEQYF TRBJ2-7 TRBV27
CASSLISGNVYEQYF TRBJ2-7 TRBV5-1
CAWSVALNTEAFF TRBJ1-1 TRBV30
CASSGAGTANYGYTF TRBJ1-2 TRBV10-2
CASSPTSGGFNEQFF TRBJ2-1 TRBV11-2
CASSPQWDSSYEQYF TRBJ2-7 TRBV18
CASSWTSGGTDTQYF TRBJ2-3 TRBV7-6
CASSFRQGAHEQYF TRBJ2-7 TRBV5-1
CASSETSRQETQYF TRBJ2-5 TRBV2
CASRTWGGYEQYF TRBJ2-7 TRBV2
CASSLGTSGLHEQYF TRBJ2-7 TRBV5-1
CASSSLVGGGQPQHF TRBJ1-5 TRBV4-1
CASSQGVWRQRKSNTEAFF TRBJ1-1 TRBV4-1
CASSVAQGEKLFF TRBJ1-4 TRBV19
CAWSRFGTGTEAFF TRBJ1-1 TRBV30
CASSQGQGRGYTF TRBJ1-2 TRBV3-1/TRBV3-2
CASTLDRVQQEAFF TRBJ1-1 TRBV28